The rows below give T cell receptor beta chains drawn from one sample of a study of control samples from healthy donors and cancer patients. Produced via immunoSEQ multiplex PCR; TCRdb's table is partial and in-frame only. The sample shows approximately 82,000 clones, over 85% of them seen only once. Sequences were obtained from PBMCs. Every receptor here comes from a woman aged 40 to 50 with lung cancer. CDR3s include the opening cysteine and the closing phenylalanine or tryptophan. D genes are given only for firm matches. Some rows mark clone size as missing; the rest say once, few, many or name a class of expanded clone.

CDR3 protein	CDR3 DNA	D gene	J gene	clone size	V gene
CASSKDLGNEQFF	TGTGCCAGCAGTAAAGATTTGGGCAATGAGCAGTTCTTC	-	TRBJ2-1	-	TRBV27
CAISGQGMGTEAFF	TGTGCCATCAGTGGACAGGGTATGGGAACTGAAGCTTTCTTT	TRBD1	TRBJ1-1	-	TRBV10-3
CATSTVPGDTDTQYF	TGTGCCACCAGCACCGTCCCAGGAGACACAGATACGCAGTATTTT	-	TRBJ2-3	once	TRBV15
CASNPGTYGYTF	TGTGCCAGTAACCCAGGGACCTATGGCTACACCTTC	-	TRBJ1-2	-	TRBV19
CASSIGETGALPQHF	TGTGCCAGTAGTATCGGTGAGACAGGGGCTCTCCCCCAGCATTTT	TRBD1	TRBJ1-5	-	TRBV19
CASSLGVSADRGNQPQHF	TGCGCCAGCAGCTTGGGAGTGTCGGCGGACAGGGGGAATCAGCCCCAGCATTTT	TRBD1	TRBJ1-5	-	TRBV5-1
CASRGATNEKLFF	TGTGCCAGCAGAGGTGCAACTAATGAAAAACTGTTTTTT	-	TRBJ1-4	-	TRBV27
CASAWTGTFDEQYF	TGTGCCAGCGCCTGGACAGGGACATTCGACGAGCAGTACTTC	TRBD1	TRBJ2-7	once	TRBV28
CASSGSGSLNEQFF	TGTGCCAGCAGTGGAAGTGGATCTTTGAATGAGCAGTTCTTC	-	TRBJ2-1	-	TRBV25-1
CATSDHKRGGLTGELFF	TGTGCCACCAGTGACCACAAGCGGGGGGGCCTCACCGGGGAGCTGTTTTTT	TRBD2	TRBJ2-2	-	TRBV24-1
CASSLDGFATTANGYTF	TGTGCCAGCAGCTTAGATGGTTTCGCCACTACCGCCAATGGCTACACCTTC	-	TRBJ1-2	-	TRBV11-2
CSVEGAGPNYGYTF	TGCAGCGTTGAAGGTGCAGGGCCTAACTATGGCTACACCTTC	-	TRBJ1-2	-	TRBV29-1
CSGPYEQYF	TGCAGCGGTCCTTACGAGCAGTACTTC	-	TRBJ2-7	-	TRBV29-1
CASSPEGSLYSNEQFF	TGTGCCAGCAGCCCCGAGGGGTCTCTCTACTCCAATGAGCAGTTCTTC	-	TRBJ2-1	once	TRBV9
CASSVGLAGEGYEQYF	TGTGCCAGCAGCGTGGGACTAGCGGGGGAGGGGTACGAGCAGTACTTC	TRBD2	TRBJ2-7	-	TRBV9
CASSYDRGPSAEAFF	TGTGCCAGCAGTTACGACAGGGGGCCTAGCGCTGAAGCTTTCTTT	TRBD1	TRBJ1-1	-	TRBV6-6
CASSEAVFGNTIYF	TGCGCCAGCAGCGAAGCCGTATTTGGAAACACCATATATTTT	-	TRBJ1-3	-	TRBV5-1
CASSDSPFYEQYF	TGTGCCAGCAGTGATAGCCCCTTCTACGAGCAGTACTTC	-	TRBJ2-7	once	TRBV2
CASSSASGPFVSNQPQHF	TGTGCCAGCAGCTCAGCTTCGGGACCGTTTGTTAGCAATCAGCCCCAGCATTTT	-	TRBJ1-5	once	TRBV2
CASSVPLNRGDYEQYF	TGTGCCAGCAGTGTGCCGCTGAACAGGGGGGACTACGAGCAGTACTTC	TRBD1	TRBJ2-7	-	TRBV2
CASSPEQDTEAFF	TGTGCCAGCTCACCAGAACAGGACACTGAAGCTTTCTTT	-	TRBJ1-1	-	TRBV18
CASSLRTGTRLEQYF	TGTGCCAGCAGCTTACGGACAGGGACCCGCCTCGAGCAGTACTTC	TRBD1	TRBJ2-7	-	TRBV7-2